Reported below is one TCR beta chain. This record belongs to a study of PD-1 blockade in classical Hodgkin lymphoma. Germline values: CDR1 LGHNA, CDR2 YSLEER. The CDR3 consists of 17 residues. Trimming took 2 bases from V and 8 from J; bases not matched to a gene: 9. Documented time point: cycle 4 day 1 (C4D1), after more than five weeks of nivolumab. Patients all relapsed after autologous stem cell transplantation, and there was variation in brentuximab vedotin exposure. Generated by immunoSEQ multiplex PCR, the TCRdb table keeps only in-frame clones and is missing some. The sample has approximately 52,000 clones; 86% are singletons.

The rearrangement links TRBV4-3 to TRBJ2-3; 14 positions agree with TRBD2. Material: peripheral blood mononuclear cells (PBMCs), obtained before the fourth cycle of nivolumab. The sequence was obtained from a human donor with classical Hodgkin lymphoma. Written as DNA, the CDR3 is TGCGCCAGCAGCCAAAATCCGGGACTAGCGGGGGCTGGTACGCAGTATTTT. Translation: CASSQNPGLAGAGTQYF.